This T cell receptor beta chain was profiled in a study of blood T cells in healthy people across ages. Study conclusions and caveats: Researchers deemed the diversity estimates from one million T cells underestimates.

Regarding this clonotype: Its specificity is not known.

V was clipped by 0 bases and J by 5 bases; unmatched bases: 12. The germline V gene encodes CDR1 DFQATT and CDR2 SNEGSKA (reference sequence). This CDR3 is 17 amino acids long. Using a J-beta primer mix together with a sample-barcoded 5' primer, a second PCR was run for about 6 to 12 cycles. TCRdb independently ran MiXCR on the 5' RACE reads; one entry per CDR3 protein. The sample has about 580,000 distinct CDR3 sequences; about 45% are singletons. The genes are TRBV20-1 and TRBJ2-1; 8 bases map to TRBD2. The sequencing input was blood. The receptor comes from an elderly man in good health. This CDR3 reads CSARDPWSSGQHNEQFF. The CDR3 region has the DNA TGCAGTGCTAGAGACCCGTGGTCTAGCGGGCAGCACAATGAGCAGTTCTTC.